This entry features one T cell receptor (beta chain) sequence. Its antigen is unknown. Per-base qualities were not stored, and no clone one base away is much larger. Participants in the prospective study were aged 18 to 89 years, lived in some 24 United States geographic areas, and enrolled through a virtual design. Cohort assignment in the prospective study relied on participant-reported clinical history from a screening survey and a study questionnaire. Recovered participants in ImmuneRACE Cohort 3 were defined by two consecutive negative NP/OP PCR tests, clearance by a healthcare professional, or resolution of symptoms. Each participant in the prospective study had whole blood, serum and a nasopharyngeal or oropharyngeal swab collected by mobile phlebotomists. Additional blood draws and questionnaires over a roughly two-month period could optionally be provided by prospective study participants. Before DNA extraction, blood samples from the prospective study were shipped at room temperature or frozen.

According to the germline V gene, CDR1 reads MDHEN and CDR2 reads SYDVKM. The CDR3 runs 13 amino acids, cysteine and phenylalanine included. Left in the record is the CDR3 DNA by itself, 39 bases read in frame from the first base. Trimming takes 9 bases from V and 2 bases from J, and the germline ends sit 11 bases apart. TCRbeta CDR3 regions were amplified from genomic DNA using the immunoSEQ Assay, a bias-controlled multiplex PCR. As for how the authors treated the data: The number of nucleated cells in each sample was estimated by amplification of reference gene primers within the assay. Sequence reads were collapsed and filtered to measure the absolute abundance of every unique TCRbeta CDR3 rearrangement. Productive Simpson clonality was computed per sample as the square root of Simpson's diversity index over productive rearrangements. The table was pulled from immuneACCESS by TCRdb, which kept in-frame rearrangements only. Such tables lose some clones; where checked, under half of the loss comes from unresolved V genes, and the rest has no known cause. The DNA gave D and trimming, while V, J and clone size come from that table. The sample table records roughly 150,000 clones; roughly 78% of these occur just once. The top ten hold more than 5% of the sample.

This sample was included in a study of blood T cell repertoires in COVID-19 (dated by TCRdb to about 2020). About the investigation overall: Collaborator samples came from the United States, Italy and Spain and covered acute and convalescent phases of COVID-19. The material from the prospective study consisted of cDNA or gDNA derived from T cells, B-cell-depleted T cells, or PBMCs. The dataset comprised deeply sampled blood TCRbeta repertoires from subjects exposed to, actively infected with, or recovered from COVID-19. The repertoires were released in a freely available public database meant as a resource for research on the immune response to SARS-CoV-2. Samples came from the ongoing ImmuneRACE study (first 160 participants) plus 1,254 subjects from 6 global collaborators. Nearly every sample came with metadata listing a de-identified subject ID, COVID-19 status, age in years and sex. Where HLA class I and class II types were available, the types were taken from metadata supplied by the sample provider, not from assay-based typing. Study-wide conclusions, independent of this receptor: The amount of clinical and demographic metadata varied by source and participant and was provided uncurated.

Sample: PBMCs or T cells enriched from blood (not recorded which). Recombination connected TRBV28 to TRBJ1-5; no confident D gene assignment can be made. The TCR comes from a woman aged 50 to 65 who had recovered from COVID-19. The CDR3 amino acid sequence is: CARRRIGNQPQHF. The DNA sequence is TGTGCCAGACGGAGGATAGGCAATCAGCCCCAGCATTTT.